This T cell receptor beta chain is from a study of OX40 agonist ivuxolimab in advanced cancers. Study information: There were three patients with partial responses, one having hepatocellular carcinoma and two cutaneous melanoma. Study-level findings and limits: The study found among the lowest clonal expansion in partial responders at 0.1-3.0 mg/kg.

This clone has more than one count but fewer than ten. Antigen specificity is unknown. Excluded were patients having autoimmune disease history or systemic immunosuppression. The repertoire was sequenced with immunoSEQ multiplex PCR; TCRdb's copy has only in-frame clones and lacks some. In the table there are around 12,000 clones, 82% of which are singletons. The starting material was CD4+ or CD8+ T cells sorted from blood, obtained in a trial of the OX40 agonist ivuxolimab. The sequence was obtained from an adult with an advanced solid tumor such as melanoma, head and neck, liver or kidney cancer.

The CDR3 sequence: CASSLNRGWTEAFF. CDR3 DNA: TGTGCCAGCAGCCTCAACAGGGGGTGGACTGAAGCTTTCTTT. The V call is TRBV5-4, the J call TRBJ1-1, with 8 bases lining up with TRBD1. V dropped 4 bases and J dropped 5; count of bases not matched to a gene: 7. CDR1 is SGHNT and CDR2 is YYREEE in the germline V gene (reference sequence). The CDR3 runs to 14 residues.